Presented here are 28 T cell receptor beta chains from one specimen sequenced in a study of blood T cell repertoires in COVID-19. Measured with immunoSEQ multiplex PCR; TCRdb has only the in-frame clones, and not every one. In the table there are nearly 40,000 clones, 84% of which are singletons. The sequencing input was peripheral blood. The source of these receptors is a man over 45 with active or convalescent COVID-19.

The chain is built from TRBV2 and TRBJ2-6, with 10 bases lining up with TRBD1. The CDR3 contains 16 residues. The germline V gene encodes CDR1 SNHLY and CDR2 FYNNEI. V dropped 8 bases and J dropped 4; count of bases not matched to a gene: 8. CDR3 region: CASYSGTGVGANVLTF. DNA of the CDR3: TGTGCCAGCTACTCCGGGACAGGGGTCGGGGCCAACGTCCTGACTTTC.

The gene calls are TRBV11-2 and TRBJ2-2; D might be TRBD2 (5 bases). V was pared by 6 bases and J by 5 bases, with 13 bases between. CDR3 length: 14 amino acids. Germline assignment: CDR1 SGHAT and CDR2 FQNNGV. The CDR3 bases are TGTGCCAGCAGGCCCCCAGGCGGGACCGGGGAGCTGTTTTTT. This sequence encodes CASRPPGGTGELFF.

The chain links TRBV18 to TRBJ2-7; maybe TRBD2 (6 bases). This CDR3 region has 15 residues. The ends were cut back, 3 bases at V and 6 bases at J, with 18 bases in the middle. CDR1 and CDR2 (germline): KGHSH, LQKENI. The CDR3 reads CASSPGRDSPIEQYF. CDR3 DNA sequence: TGTGCCAGCTCACCTGGCCGGGACTCCCCAATCGAGCAGTACTTC.

This clone appeared once. This sequence joins TRBV19 and TRBJ1-2; 8 nucleotides agree with TRBD1. Per germline, CDR1 LNHDA and CDR2 SQIVND (reference sequence). This CDR3 is built from 13 residues. Germline trimming cut 7 bases from V and 2 bases from J; bases unmatched to any gene: 3. The CDR3 sequence is CASTDRGNYGYTF. CDR3 nucleotide sequence: TGTGCCAGTACAGACAGGGGAAACTATGGCTACACCTTC.

This sequence joins TRBV14 and TRBJ1-2; TRBD1 aligns across 10 bases. The CDR3 is made up of 14 amino acids. Trimming cost V 1 base and J 8 bases; bases outside gene matches: 4. Looked up from germline, CDR1 is SGHDN and CDR2 is FVKESK. The DNA of the CDR3 is TGTGCCAGCAGCCAAGGACAGGGGGCGATCGGCTACACCTTC. This encodes CASSQGQGAIGYTF.

The chain carries TRBV19 and TRBJ1-5; D possibly corresponds to TRBD1 (5 bases). CDR3 length: 14 residues. V was pared by 4 bases and J by 5 bases, with 12 bases between. Germline V gives CDR1 LNHDA, CDR2 SQIVND (reference sequence). CDR3 residues: CASSTPGRDQPQHF. The CDR3 DNA sequence: TGTGCCAGTAGTACCCCCGGCAGGGATCAGCCCCAGCATTTT.

The V call is TRBV6-5, the J call TRBJ1-2; TRBD1 is a possible D gene (6 bases). V dropped 7 bases and J dropped 1 base, with 13 bases sitting between them. This CDR3 comprises 14 residues. The germline V gene has CDR1 MNHEY and CDR2 SVGAGI. The CDR3 reads CASTKQGVNYGYTF. The CDR3 DNA reads TGTGCCAGCACAAAACAGGGTGTTAACTATGGCTACACCTTC.

This clone was seen a few times. Other nucleotide sequences from this sample produce the same CDR3. The rearrangement uses TRBV18 and TRBJ1-5; D unresolved. Per germline, CDR1 KGHSH and CDR2 LQKENI. This CDR3 region has 13 residues. V was clipped by 3 bases and J by 4 bases, with 7 bases between them. CDR3 amino acids: CASSPGQNQPQHF. DNA of the CDR3: TGTGCCAGCTCACCTGGGCAGAATCAGCCCCAGCATTTT. Variable domain in full (rest from reference TRBV18 and TRBJ1-5): NAGVMQNPRHLVRRRGQEARLRCSPMKGHSHVYWYRQLPEEGLKFMVYLQKENIIDESGMPKERFSAEFPKEGPSILRIQQVVRGDSAAYFCASSPGQNQPQHFGDGTRLSIL.

The rearrangement links TRBV30 to TRBJ2-1; the match to TRBD2 covers 8 bases. The CDR3 has 12 residues. The germline gives CDR1 GTSNPN, CDR2 SVGIG (reference sequence). Trimming cost V 3 bases and J 9 bases; bases outside gene matches: 4. CDR3 residues: CAWSGGGTEQFF. The CDR3 bases are TGTGCCTGGAGCGGGGGGGGCACTGAGCAGTTCTTC.

The chain carries TRBV6-5 and TRBJ1-5; the match to TRBD1 covers 10 bases. Germline V gives CDR1 MNHEY, CDR2 SVGAGI. This CDR3 region has 15 residues. Trimming removed 5 bases from V and 2 bases from J; junction bases left unmatched: 3. The CDR3 nucleotides read TGTGCCAGCAGTCAGGACAGGGGGGGCAATCAGCCCCAGCATTTT. Its translation is CASSQDRGGNQPQHF.

The rearrangement uses TRBV14 and TRBJ2-5, with 7 nucleotides matching TRBD1. Trimming cost V 8 bases and J 5 bases; bases outside gene matches: 5. The CDR3 covers 12 residues. Germline-derived CDR1 and CDR2 are SGHDN and FVKESK. The CDR3 is CASEQGRETQYF. The CDR3, as DNA: TGTGCCAGCGAACAGGGGCGGGAGACCCAGTACTTC.

This sequence joins TRBV27 and TRBJ2-6; TRBD2 aligns across 7 bases. The J segment lost 2 bases and the V segment lost 5 bases, leaving 9 bases of the junction unmatched. CDR3 length: 17 residues. Germline assignment: CDR1 MNHEY and CDR2 SMNVEV (reference sequence). The CDR3 here is CASSPRGRGAGANVLTF. The CDR3 bases are TGTGCCAGCAGTCCCCGAGGGAGGGGAGCTGGGGCCAACGTCCTGACTTTC.

This chain joins TRBV5-6 and TRBJ1-6; possibly TRBD1 for D (5 bases). Per the germline V gene, CDR1 is SGHDT and CDR2 is YYEEEE. The CDR3 has 15 residues. V gave up 6 bases and J gave up 7 bases, with 17 bases separating them. As DNA, the CDR3 is TGTGCCAGCACCCGGTTCGGGGGTAGGAATTCACCCCTCCACTTT. It translates to CASTRFGGRNSPLHF.

The chain combines TRBV5-1 with TRBJ1-4; D gene ambiguous. The germline V gene has CDR1 SGHRS and CDR2 YFSETQ. The CDR3 spans 15 residues. Trimming stripped 6 bases from V and 2 bases from J, with 14 bases between. The DNA of the CDR3 is TGCGCCAGCACCTCGGGGAGAGGGACTAATGAAAAACTGTTTTTT. Translated: CASTSGRGTNEKLFF.

V is TRBV2 and J is TRBJ1-2; tentative D call: TRBD1 (6 bases). With 4 bases removed from V and 1 base from J, the gap between germline ends came to 13 bases. Looked up from germline, CDR1 is SNHLY and CDR2 is FYNNEI. The CDR3 totals 15 residues. The chain's CDR3 is CASSGGQHINYGYTF. CDR3 DNA: TGTGCCAGCAGTGGAGGACAGCATATTAACTATGGCTACACCTTC.

There are a few counts of this clone. The rearrangement joins TRBV6-6 to TRBJ1-1, with D possibly TRBD1 on 5 matching bases. This CDR3 has 13 amino acids. Per germline, CDR1 MNHNY and CDR2 SVGAGI (reference sequence). V dropped 2 bases and J dropped 4 bases, with 8 bases sitting between them. CDR3 in DNA: TGTGCCAGCAGTTACCCGACAGCCACTGAAGCTTTCTTT. Amino acid sequence: CASSYPTATEAFF.

This chain uses TRBV7-9 with TRBJ1-1; D perhaps matches TRBD1 (5 bases). This CDR3 comprises 13 residues. Germline-derived CDR1 and CDR2 are SEHNR and FQNEAQ (reference sequence). Trimming pared 5 bases from V and 1 base from J, leaving 8 bases between. CDR3 loop: CASSERGNTEAFF. The DNA of the CDR3 is TGTGCCAGCAGCGAAAGGGGGAACACTGAAGCTTTCTTT.

In its sample, this clone was seen a few times. The V call is TRBV7-2, the J call TRBJ2-2; no reliable D call. CDR3 size: 16 residues. Germline loops: CDR1 SGHTA, CDR2 FQGNSA. Trimming took 2 bases from V and 0 from J, leaving 10 bases between them. In DNA, the CDR3 is TGTGCCAGCAGCTTAAGGCGGATAGCGAACACCGGGGAGCTGTTTTTT. Its protein is CASSLRRIANTGELFF.

The V call is TRBV5-1, the J call TRBJ1-1, with D possibly matching TRBD1 (5 bases). The CDR3 runs 15 residues. V was shortened by 5 bases and J by 5 bases, with 19 bases between the two germline ends. Germline V gene lookup returns CDR1 SGHRS and CDR2 YFSETQ. The CDR3 nucleotides are TGCGCCAGCAGGGGGGGTAACCTGGAGGGGACTGAAGCTTTCTTT. Translated: CASRGGNLEGTEAFF.

The V gene is TRBV6-5, the J gene TRBJ2-2; perhaps TRBD2 as D (5 bases). The germline gives CDR1 MNHEY, CDR2 SVGAGI. The V and J ends lost 6 bases and 4 bases respectively, with 15 bases between them. The CDR3 covers 15 residues. CDR3: CASSAWAGGTGELFF. CDR3 sequence (DNA): TGTGCCAGCAGCGCCTGGGCAGGAGGCACCGGGGAGCTGTTTTTT.

The chain uses TRBV6-5 and TRBJ1-1; the D gene is possibly TRBD1 (5 bases). The germline CDR1 and CDR2 sequences are MNHEY and SVGAGI. The CDR3 runs to 12 residues. Trimming cost V 8 bases and J 3 bases, with 10 bases left between them. The CDR3 DNA reads TGTGCCAGCGGAGAACAGGACACTGAAGCTTTCTTT. This gives the protein CASGEQDTEAFF.

V usage is TRBV11-2 and J usage is TRBJ1-6; 7 bases line up with TRBD1. From germline, CDR1 is SGHAT and CDR2 FQNNGV. This CDR3 is 14 amino acids long. After removal of 5 bases from V and 10 bases from J, the junction contained 8 bases not matched to a gene. CDR3 coding DNA: TGTGCCAGCAGCGGAGACAGGGTGGGCTCACCCCTCCACTTT. It codes for CASSGDRVGSPLHF.

This chain links TRBV5-4 with TRBJ1-4; 9 bases are shared with TRBD1. The V gene's germline CDR1 is SGHNT and CDR2 YYREEE (reference sequence). The CDR3 spans 17 residues. With V trimmed by 0 bases and J by 6 bases, 9 bases remained unmatched. CDR3 amino acids: CASSLAQGAGLDEKLFF. For the CDR3, the DNA is TGTGCCAGCAGCTTGGCACAGGGGGCCGGGTTAGATGAAAAACTGTTTTTT.

The CDR3 nucleotides read TGTGCCAGCAGCTTTGTAGGGGATTATAATTCACCCCTCCACTTT. Translating it yields CASSFVGDYNSPLHF. This sequence joins TRBV12-1 and TRBJ1-6; the D call TRBD1 from the table was never checked on the DNA. TRBV12-1 is a pseudogene locus. This CDR3 contains 15 residues.

The chain has TRBV9 and TRBJ1-2; possibly TRBD1 for D (6 bases). The CDR3 is made up of 15 amino acids. V lost 0 bases, J lost 4 bases, and 13 bases lay in between. CDR1 is SGDLS and CDR2 is YYNGEE in the germline V gene. DNA for the CDR3: TGTGCCAGCAGCGTAGGGACAGACGATATCTATGGCTACACCTTC. Its protein product is CASSVGTDDIYGYTF. Full variable domain (remainder filled in from reference TRBV9 and TRBJ1-2): DSGVTQTPKHLITATGQRVTLRCSPRSGDLSVYWYQQSLDQGLQFLIQYYNGEERAKGNILERFSAQQFPDLHSELNLSSLELGDSALYFCASSVGTDDIYGYTFGSGTRLTVV.

The V gene is TRBV3-1 (or the pseudogene TRBV3-2), the J gene TRBJ1-6; no clear D gene. This CDR3 contains 14 residues. Per germline, CDR1 LGHDT and CDR2 YNNKEL (reference sequence). Trimming shortened V by 6 bases and J by 8 bases, and 14 bases separated the two germline ends. The DNA for the CDR3 is TGTGCCAGCAGAGCGGAGCTATTTGATTCACCCCTCCACTTT. Protein: CASRAELFDSPLHF.

The CDR3 here is CASSSRGQGNQPQHF. CDR3 DNA: TGTGCCAGCAGCTCGCGGGGACAGGGTAATCAGCCCCAGCATTTT. The V call is TRBV13, the J call TRBJ1-5, with 9 bases aligning to TRBD1. The CDR3 has 15 amino acids. The trim removed 4 bases at V and 4 bases at J, leaving 5 bases unmatched. Germline CDR1 and CDR2: PRHDT and FYEKMQ (reference sequence).

The chain has TRBV21-1 and TRBJ2-1; no check of the table's D call, TRBD1, against the DNA was made. TRBV21-1 is a recognized pseudogene. This CDR3 has 20 amino acids. The CDR3 DNA sequence: TGTGCCAGCAGCAAGCCGGCGGTGCCTAGACAGGGGCAGTCCTACAATGAGCAGTTCTTC. Encoded protein: CASSKPAVPRQGQSYNEQFF.